A single sample is the source of the 23 T cell receptor beta chains below, sequenced in a study of T-cell reconstitution after alpha-beta-depleted transplantation in children. Unique molecular identifiers were built into the TCRbeta library. TCRdb fed the PCR reads into MiXCR, producing one record per CDR3 protein. In the table there are around 190,000 distinct CDR3 sequences, roughly 7% of which are singletons. This material consisted of PBMCs, taken before TCRalphabeta/CD19-depleted stem cell transplant. The receptors were sampled from a boy aged 2 to 10 with acute lymphoblastic leukemia, due to receive a stem cell transplant.

The table lists this clonotype with a few counts. The chain recombines TRBV5-4 with TRBJ1-6, with 11 bases fitting TRBD1. Germline-derived CDR1 and CDR2 are SGHNT and YYREEE (reference sequence). Trimming at V came to 4 bases and at J to 7 bases, leaving 7 bases not matched to a gene. The CDR3 length is 16 residues. The CDR3 DNA is TGTGCCAGCAGCCCGGGTCGGGACAGGGGGAATTCACCCCTCCACTTT. This encodes CASSPGRDRGNSPLHF.

At least ten counts were recorded for this clonotype. This CDR3 reads CASSQRLQLEENYGYTF. The DNA of the CDR3 is TGCGCCAGCAGCCAACGACTACAATTGGAGGAGAACTATGGCTACACCTTC. The chain joins TRBV4-3 to TRBJ1-2; D gene ambiguous. V was shortened by 2 bases and J by 2 bases, with 18 bases between the two germline ends. Looked up from germline, CDR1 is LGHNA and CDR2 is YSLEER. The CDR3 has 17 amino acids.

This clonotype was detected a few times. CDR3 bases: TGCAGTGCCCCTCTCGGTACGGGCACAGATACGCAGTATTTT. It yields the protein CSAPLGTGTDTQYF. This chain uses TRBV20-1 with TRBJ2-3, with unresolved D. Germline CDR1 reads DFQATT; CDR2 reads SNEGSKA (reference sequence). V was pared by 6 bases and J by 1 base, with 14 bases between. This CDR3 region has 14 residues.

This clonotype appeared a few times. The V and J genes are TRBV12-3 or TRBV12-4 and TRBJ1-5; 7 bases are shared with TRBD1. The CDR3 spans 14 residues. J lost 7 bases, V lost 5 bases, and 8 bases had no gene match. In DNA, the CDR3 is TGTGCCAGCAGTACTACAGGGGATCGCCAGCCCCAGCATTTT. Translation: CASSTTGDRQPQHF.

This clonotype was recorded many times. The chain carries TRBV7-2 and TRBJ2-1, with D tentatively TRBD2 (6 bases). Germline V lookup: CDR1 SGHTA, CDR2 FQGNSA. This CDR3 comprises 15 residues. The ends were cut back, 3 bases at V and 2 bases at J, with 11 bases in the middle. CDR3 in amino acids: CASSFGTPPYNEQFF. The CDR3, as DNA: TGTGCCAGCAGCTTCGGGACTCCTCCCTACAATGAGCAGTTCTTC.

This clonotype was seen only a few times. Here the CDR3 reads CASSLAGGPEDTDTQYF. CDR3 DNA sequence: TGTGCCAGCAGCCTAGCGGGGGGGCCGGAGGACACAGATACGCAGTATTTT. The chain joins TRBV3-1 to TRBJ2-3, with TRBD2 identical over 11 bases. This CDR3 is 17 amino acids long. V lost 4 bases to trimming and J lost 2 bases; unmatched junction nucleotides: 8. The germline CDR1 and CDR2 sequences are LGHDT and YNNKEL (reference sequence).

The rearrangement links TRBV6-5 to TRBJ1-1, with 10 bases lining up with TRBD1. The CDR3 sequence is 15 residues long. V gave up 2 bases and J gave up 4 bases; unmatched junction bases: 4. Per the germline V gene, CDR1 is MNHEY and CDR2 is SVGAGI. The CDR3 DNA follows: TGTGCCAGCAGTTACGGATGGACAGGGGGCACTGAAGCTTTCTTT. Its protein product is CASSYGWTGGTEAFF.

In this sample, this clonotype turned up many times. The chain couples TRBV6-2 or TRBV6-3 to TRBJ2-6; 8 bases are shared with TRBD1. The V gene end was trimmed by 6 bases and the J gene end by 0 bases; junction bases not matched to a gene: 10. The CDR3 is 18 amino acids. Germline assignment: CDR1 MNHEY and CDR2 SVGEGT. CDR3 coding DNA: TGTGCCAGCAGAAGAAGCCGACAGGGGAGCTCTGGGGCCAACGTCCTGACTTTC. This encodes CASRRSRQGSSGANVLTF.

This clonotype was observed at least ten times. The chain joins TRBV28 to TRBJ2-5; 7 positions agree with TRBD1. V shed 4 bases and J 1 base; nucleotides not matched to a gene: 3. The CDR3 extends over 14 amino acids. The V gene's germline CDR1 is MDHEN and CDR2 SYDVKM. CDR3 in amino acids: CASSSTGFQETQYF. For the CDR3, the DNA is TGTGCCAGCAGTTCGACAGGGTTCCAAGAGACCCAGTACTTC.

Note on this clonotype: One base away lies a much larger clone, so this may be a sequencing read error. This sequence joins TRBV7-9 and TRBJ1-1, with no clear D. The CDR3 is 13 residues long. Germline V gene lookup returns CDR1 SEHNR and CDR2 FQNEAQ (reference sequence). This CDR3 is CSSSYRVDTEAFF. The CDR3 DNA follows: TGTTCCAGCAGCTACCGGGTAGACACTGAAGCTTTCTTT.

This clonotype was seen only a few times. The gene calls are TRBV20-1 and TRBJ2-7; D may be TRBD2 (5 bases). This CDR3 has 15 residues. Trimming cost V 6 bases and J 7 bases, with 25 bases left between them. Looked up from germline, CDR1 is DFQATT and CDR2 is SNEGSKA (reference sequence). The CDR3, as DNA: TGCAGTGCCCACTCGAGCGGCCATACTCTAGTTGAGCAGTACTTC. Its translation: CSAHSSGHTLVEQYF.

This clonotype was counted only a few times. V gene TRBV6-5 combines with J gene TRBJ2-5; D is perhaps TRBD1 or TRBD2 (6 bases each). The CDR3 covers 18 residues. Per germline, CDR1 MNHEY and CDR2 SVGAGI. V lost 4 bases to trimming and J lost 2 bases, with 23 bases between them. CDR3 in amino acids: CASSLLPPRGVGQETQYF. CDR3 coding DNA: TGTGCCAGCAGTTTACTCCCCCCGAGGGGGGTTGGGCAAGAGACCCAGTACTTC.

The sample holds many counts of this clonotype. The rearrangement links TRBV20-1 to TRBJ2-3; TRBD2 matches at 10 bases. This CDR3 has 16 amino acids. The germline V gene has CDR1 DFQATT and CDR2 SNEGSKA (reference sequence). Losses at the gene ends were 3 bases for V and 2 bases for J; bases not matched to a gene: 8. The CDR3: CSARASTSGITDTQYF. CDR3 bases: TGCAGTGCTAGGGCTAGTACTAGCGGGATCACAGATACGCAGTATTTT.

This clonotype was seen only a few times. The V call is TRBV7-9, the J call TRBJ1-2; D gene uncertain. The V end lost 5 bases, the J end lost 7 bases, and 14 bases lay between the germline ends. This CDR3 spans 13 amino acids. The V gene's germline CDR1 is SEHNR and CDR2 FQNEAQ (reference sequence). The CDR3: CASSGKAPPGYTF. CDR3 bases: TGTGCCAGCAGCGGGAAGGCGCCACCTGGCTACACCTTC.

This clonotype was detected only a few times. The chain employs TRBV2 and TRBJ2-1; tentatively, D is TRBD2 (6 bases). CDR1 is SNHLY and CDR2 is FYNNEI in the germline V gene. V shed 2 bases and J shed 0 bases, with 11 bases lying between them. The CDR3 consists of 16 residues. CDR3 nucleotide sequence: TGTGCCAGCAGTGAAAGCGTAGCGGCCTCCTACAATGAGCAGTTCTTC. Its protein is CASSESVAASYNEQFF.

There are many counts of this clonotype. This rearrangement joins TRBV20-1 to TRBJ2-4, with D tentatively TRBD1 (6 bases). V was trimmed by 3 bases and J by 0 bases, leaving 15 bases between them. There are 16 residues in the CDR3. CDR1 and CDR2 from the germline V gene are DFQATT and SNEGSKA (reference sequence). CDR3 sequence reads: CSARDQGPIAKNIQYF. The DNA for the CDR3 is TGCAGTGCTAGGGATCAGGGGCCAATAGCCAAAAACATTCAGTACTTC.

This clonotype appeared many times. The V and J genes are TRBV7-2 and TRBJ2-1, with 7 positions matching TRBD2. Germline lookup yields CDR1 SGHTA and CDR2 FQGNSA. Trimming cost V 1 base and J 0 bases; bases outside gene matches: 3. There are 16 residues in the CDR3. The DNA for the CDR3 is TGTGCCAGCAGCTTAGGAGCGGGAATCTCCTACAATGAGCAGTTCTTC. The encoded protein is CASSLGAGISYNEQFF.

This clonotype was observed at least ten times. This chain connects TRBV28 to TRBJ2-3; D is unclear. CDR3 length equals 18 residues. Germline V gene sequence: CDR1 MDHEN, CDR2 SYDVKM. V was clipped by 4 bases and J by 0 bases, with 20 bases between them. DNA of the CDR3: TGTGCCAGCAGTTCCCCCCGGGTGGATCAAACTAGCACAGATACGCAGTATTTT. Translation: CASSSPRVDQTSTDTQYF.

This sequence joins TRBV6-2 or TRBV6-3 and TRBJ2-1, with 7 bases matching TRBD2. V trimming: 6 bases; J trimming: 8 bases; junction bases outside the gene matches: 10. Germline CDR1 reads MNHEY; CDR2 reads SVGEGT. The length of the CDR3 is 14 residues. CDR3 DNA: TGTGCCAGCAGCACCGGACTAGGCATCGATGAGCAGTTCTTC. It codes for CASSTGLGIDEQFF.

This clonotype was detected only a few times. V and J are TRBV25-1 and TRBJ2-7; TRBD1 matches 7 bases. The CDR3 has 15 residues. Per germline, CDR1 MGHDK and CDR2 SYGVNS. J gave up 1 base and V 5 bases, and 8 bases lay outside the gene matches. The CDR3 sequence is CASSPSNRGSYEQYF. The CDR3 nucleotides are TGTGCCAGCAGTCCCTCAAACAGGGGATCCTACGAGCAGTACTTC.

As to this clonotype: A much larger clone differs from this one at a single base, so this may be a read error. The chain combines TRBV5-1 with TRBJ2-5; no definite D call. Germline lookup yields CDR1 SGHRS and CDR2 YFSETQ. This CDR3 has 13 amino acids. V lost 1 base, J lost 5 bases, and 9 bases lay in between. The CDR3, as DNA: TGCGCCAGCAGCTTGTTTCCAGCGGAGACCCAGTACTTC. It is translated as CASSLFPAETQYF.

This clonotype was observed many times. The rearrangement joins TRBV9 to TRBJ2-6, with TRBD1 identical over 9 bases. Germline V CDR1 and CDR2: SGDLS, YYNGEE. V gave up 0 bases and J gave up 0 bases; unmatched junction bases: 4. The CDR3 extends over 18 amino acids. CDR3 amino acids: CASSVDGTGSSGANVLTF. The CDR3 region has the DNA TGTGCCAGCAGCGTAGACGGGACAGGGAGCTCTGGGGCCAACGTCCTGACTTTC.

This chain connects TRBV5-1 to TRBJ1-2; D not certain. This CDR3 has 14 amino acids. V gave up 0 bases and J gave up 8 bases, with 14 bases separating them. CDR1 is SGHRS, CDR2 YFSETQ, per germline. In DNA form, the CDR3 reads TGCGCCAGCAGCTTGGCCGGAGGGTCGGGGGGCTACACCTTC. Encoded protein: CASSLAGGSGGYTF.